These 16 T cell receptor beta chains came from one sample sequenced in a study of beta chain features in type 1 diabetes (dated by TCRdb to between 2017 and 2018). Their antigens are not known. The library relied on the immunoSEQ multiplex PCR assay. The entire amount of isolated RNA was reverse transcribed using the High Capacity cDNA Reverse Transcription Kit, so the sequenced TCRB transcripts were expressed ones. TCRdb obtained this table from immuneACCESS and retained in-frame rearrangements with V and J assigned. These tables miss some clones; where compared with another copy, unresolved V genes account for less than half of the shortfall, and the remainder is unexplained. For this sample there are 500,000 to 800,000 clones; over 10% appear just once. The ten largest make up 0.095% to 0.15% of the sample. The paper as a whole reports these results and caveats: Type 1 diabetes patients showed a moderate but significant shortening of TCRB CDR3 length in all four CD4+ subsets.

The sample taken for sequencing was naive CD4+ T cells from blood. Reading the label with the study, this specimen's cell subset or site is: true naive CD4+ T cells. The receptors were gathered from a man under 40 with type 1 diabetes.

This sequence joins TRBV7-2 and TRBJ2-1; weak D call: TRBD1 (6 bases). Germline CDR1 SGHTA, CDR2 FQGNSA. V was shortened by 1 base and J by 7 bases, with 17 bases between the two germline ends. The CDR3 runs 16 residues. DNA of the CDR3: TGTGCCAGCAGCTTAGGGACCAGAGGCAGGGGTAATGAGCAGTTCTTC. This gives the protein CASSLGTRGRGNEQFF.

About this clone itself: The sample contains more than one DNA sequence encoding this CDR3. The CDR3 sequence: CASSSGQGAYEQYF. The CDR3 DNA sequence: TGTGCCAGCTCATCAGGACAGGGGGCCTACGAGCAGTACTTC. The V call is TRBV18, the J call TRBJ2-7; 10 nucleotides align to TRBD1. This CDR3 comprises 14 residues. CDR1 KGHSH and CDR2 LQKENI come from the germline V gene. V lost 5 bases, J lost 2 bases, and 3 bases stayed unmatched.

The table lists this clone with a few counts. The chain carries TRBV6-1 and TRBJ1-6; no clear D. CDR3 length: 12 residues. The V end was cut by 7 bases, the J end by 8 bases, with 9 bases between. Germline values: CDR1 MNHNS, CDR2 SASEGT. CDR3 sequence: CASKVGDSPLHF. CDR3 DNA: TGTGCCAGCAAAGTGGGTGATTCACCCCTCCACTTT.

This clone has only a few counts. The chain recombines TRBV7-2 with TRBJ2-7, with D hard to call. The CDR3 contains 12 residues. The ends were cut back, 2 bases at V and 7 bases at J, with 9 bases in the middle. The germline gives CDR1 SGHTA, CDR2 FQGNSA. The CDR3 DNA is TGTGCCAGCAGCTTATTAGGTGGGGAGCAGTACTTC. Amino acids: CASSLLGGEQYF.

The chain has TRBV5-1 and TRBJ1-2; the D is unclear. V was clipped by 4 bases and J by 5 bases, with 9 bases between them. Germline V lookup: CDR1 SGHRS, CDR2 YFSETQ. The CDR3 is 12 amino acids. The CDR3 DNA is TGCGCCAGCAGCGTTGACGGGTATGGCTACACCTTC. Protein sequence: CASSVDGYGYTF.

This rearrangement joins TRBV7-3 to TRBJ2-5; perhaps D is TRBD1 or TRBD2 (5 bases each). This CDR3 is built from 14 residues. The germline CDR1 and CDR2 sequences are SGHTA and FQGTGA. V lost 5 bases and J 4 bases, leaving 14 bases between the germline ends. CDR3 sequence: CASSPGTVPETQYF. In DNA form, the CDR3 reads TGTGCCAGCAGCCCTGGGACGGTCCCAGAGACCCAGTACTTC.

This clone was detected a few times. The V call is TRBV29-1, the J call TRBJ2-3; 7 positions agree with TRBD1. V shed 4 bases and J 2 bases; nucleotides not matched to a gene: 3. The CDR3 runs 13 residues. CDR1 and CDR2 from the germline V gene are SQVTM and ANQGSEA. This chain's CDR3 is CSVAQGITDTQYF. CDR3 DNA sequence: TGCAGCGTTGCACAGGGGATCACAGATACGCAGTATTTT.

This clone was found a few times. This sequence joins TRBV9 and TRBJ2-2, with 9 bases matching TRBD1. The CDR3 covers 15 residues. Germline loops: CDR1 SGDLS, CDR2 YYNGEE. V lost 7 bases to trimming and J lost 6 bases; unmatched junction nucleotides: 10. CDR3 DNA: TGTGCCAGCGGCGGGGGACAGGGAAAGCCCGGGGAGCTGTTTTTT. It specifies CASGGGQGKPGELFF.

This clone has more than one count but fewer than ten. The chain couples TRBV27 to TRBJ2-1; 8 bases agree with TRBD2. The V gene's germline CDR1 is MNHEY and CDR2 SMNVEV (reference sequence). The CDR3 extends over 16 amino acids. V trimming: 4 bases; J trimming: 4 bases; junction bases outside the gene matches: 9. The CDR3 DNA follows: TGTGCCAGCAGTTCCAGGGGCGGGGGGATTTACAATGAGCAGTTCTTC. It is translated as CASSSRGGGIYNEQFF.

This clone was counted a few times. The rearrangement links TRBV10-3 to TRBJ1-2; TRBD1 agrees at 7 bases. The CDR3 extends over 14 amino acids. Germline V gene data show CDR1 as ENHRY and CDR2 as SYGVKD. V was clipped by 0 bases and J by 2 bases; unmatched bases: 0. CDR3 DNA: TGTGCCATCAGTGAGTCGGGACAGAACTATGGCTACACCTTC. Translated, it gives CAISESGQNYGYTF.

This clone was recorded a few times. V usage is TRBV7-9 and J usage is TRBJ2-3; D gene ambiguous. The V and J ends lost 6 bases and 0 bases respectively, with 7 bases between them. CDR1 is SEHNR, CDR2 FQNEAQ, per germline (reference sequence). The CDR3 runs to 13 residues. This CDR3 is CASRATSTDTQYF. Written as DNA, the CDR3 is TGTGCCAGCAGAGCTACTAGCACAGATACGCAGTATTTT.

The V call is TRBV9, the J call TRBJ2-7, with D possibly matching TRBD2 (5 bases). The V end lost 0 bases, the J end lost 0 bases, and 13 bases lay between the germline ends. Germline values: CDR1 SGDLS, CDR2 YYNGEE. The CDR3 runs to 16 residues. The CDR3 DNA follows: TGTGCCAGCAGCGTAGATGAGGGCCTCATCTCCTACGAGCAGTACTTC. This codes for CASSVDEGLISYEQYF.

The chain joins TRBV27 to TRBJ1-2, with no clear D. CDR3 length: 13 amino acids. With 6 bases removed from V and 0 bases from J, the gap between germline ends came to 8 bases. Germline lookup yields CDR1 MNHEY and CDR2 SMNVEV (reference sequence). CDR3 in DNA: TGTGCCAGCAGCCCGCGAGCTAACTATGGCTACACCTTC. Translating it yields CASSPRANYGYTF.

This clone was found a few times. The chain combines TRBV18 with TRBJ2-3, with 8 bases aligning to TRBD2. The CDR3 runs to 16 residues. Germline CDR1 reads KGHSH; CDR2 reads LQKENI. J gave up 4 bases and V 1 base, and 7 bases lay outside the gene matches. CDR3 sequence: CASSPRHSGEPDTQYF. The CDR3 bases are TGTGCCAGCTCACCACGGCATAGCGGGGAACCAGATACGCAGTATTTT.

On this clone itself: Other DNA sequences within the sample encode an identical CDR3. V gene TRBV14 combines with J gene TRBJ2-5; D call uncertain. The germline V and J ends were trimmed by 5 bases and 2 bases, with 3 bases remaining between them. This CDR3 has 11 residues. Germline V lookup: CDR1 SGHDN, CDR2 FVKESK. The CDR3 coding sequence is TGTGCCAGCAGCTATCAAGAGACCCAGTACTTC. It encodes CASSYQETQYF.

There are a few counts of this clone. The genes are TRBV18 and TRBJ2-7; the match to TRBD2 covers 8 bases. V lost 4 bases, J lost 5 bases, and 4 bases stayed unmatched. Germline V CDR1 and CDR2: KGHSH, LQKENI. This CDR3 has 13 residues. The CDR3 DNA reads TGTGCCAGCTCACAACCGGGAGGGGACGAGCAGTACTTC. Translating it yields CASSQPGGDEQYF. The whole variable domain, remainder taken from reference TRBV18 and TRBJ2-7, is NAGVMQNPRHLVRRRGQEARLRCSPMKGHSHVYWYRQLPEEGLKFMVYLQKENIIDESGMPKERFSAEFPKEGPSILRIQQVVRGDSAAYFCASSQPGGDEQYFGPGTRLTVT.